Listed here are 7 T cell receptor beta chains from one sample, sequenced in a study of blood T cell repertoires in COVID-19. The method was immunoSEQ multiplex PCR; TCRdb's version includes in-frame clones alone and lacks a portion of them. Of about 200,000 clones listed, around 80% are singletons. Sample: peripheral blood. These receptors all stem from a man between 50 and 59 years old who had recovered from COVID-19.

The rearrangement uses TRBV19 and TRBJ1-2, with D possibly TRBD1 on 5 matching bases. Germline loops: CDR1 LNHDA, CDR2 SQIVND (reference sequence). There are 11 residues in the CDR3. Trimming removed 7 bases at V and 7 bases at J, with 10 bases between. The DNA for the CDR3 is TGTGCCAGTAACCGCGGGGCTGGCTACACCTTC. As protein: CASNRGAGYTF.

V gene TRBV6-1 combines with J gene TRBJ1-5; D not resolved. V lost 2 bases, J lost 9 bases, and 14 bases lay in between. CDR1 and CDR2 (germline): MNHNS, SASEGT. This CDR3 region has 14 residues. CDR3 in amino acids: CASSEHRMTAPQHF. CDR3 in DNA: TGTGCCAGCAGTGAACACAGAATGACGGCGCCCCAGCATTTT.

The V and J genes are TRBV9 and TRBJ2-1; D might be TRBD2 (5 bases). The CDR3 totals 12 residues. Trimming stripped 0 bases from V and 9 bases from J, with 7 bases between. Germline CDR1 and CDR2: SGDLS and YYNGEE. CDR3 protein: CASSVGEGEQFF. CDR3 bases: TGTGCCAGCAGCGTAGGCGAGGGTGAGCAGTTCTTC.

This sequence joins TRBV30 and TRBJ1-5; no firm D call. CDR3 length equals 15 residues. Trimming removed 0 bases from V and 3 bases from J, with 12 bases in between. CDR1 and CDR2 from the germline V gene are GTSNPN and SVGIG (reference sequence). The CDR3 bases are TGTGCCTGGAGTGTGGCAGCGTCCTACAATCAGCCCCAGCATTTT. It specifies CAWSVAASYNQPQHF.

This clone was recorded a few times. This sequence joins TRBV18 and TRBJ1-1; D gene ambiguous. V dropped 4 bases and J dropped 0 bases, with 18 bases sitting between them. CDR1 is KGHSH, CDR2 LQKENI, per germline. This CDR3 is built from 17 residues. Here the CDR3 reads CASSLYHRTGMNTEAFF. CDR3 coding DNA: TGTGCCAGCTCACTCTATCATCGGACTGGAATGAACACTGAAGCTTTCTTT.

This chain connects TRBV19 to TRBJ1-5; D unresolved. Germline V gives CDR1 LNHDA, CDR2 SQIVND (reference sequence). The CDR3 runs 14 residues. The CDR3 nucleotides are TGTGCAACCGTCAGCGGACGTAGCAATCAGCCCCAGCATTTT. Its translation is CATVSGRSNQPQHF.

There are a few counts of this clone. The CDR3 is CASSRPDSANSPLHF. In DNA form, the CDR3 reads TGTGCCAGCAGCCGCCCCGACAGTGCTAATTCACCCCTCCACTTT. The chain couples TRBV7-8 to TRBJ1-6; D perhaps matches TRBD1 (5 bases). V lost 5 bases to trimming and J lost 6 bases, with 14 bases between them. CDR1 SGHVS and CDR2 FQNEAQ come from the germline V gene. This CDR3 spans 15 amino acids.